This entry lists 4 T cell receptor beta chains sequenced from one sample in a study of T cells in Graves' hyperthyroidism and ophthalmopathy. RNA transcripts gave rise to amplified TCR beta CDR3 regions. First-round RT-PCR of the TCR CDR3 relied on the HTBI primer set. TCRdb passed the multiplex PCR reads through MiXCR, listing each CDR3 protein once. This table holds 550,000 to 700,000 distinct CDR3 sequences, approximately 14% found once. Sequencing was carried out using blood. The receptor source for this set is a woman between 35 and 50 years old with Graves' ophthalmopathy.

This clonotype has at least ten counts. The chain employs TRBV2 and TRBJ1-3, with no clear D. CDR1 and CDR2 from the germline V gene are SNHLY and FYNNEI. The CDR3 totals 11 residues. V lost 3 bases and J 3 bases, leaving 0 bases between the germline ends. CDR3 residues: CASSDGNTIYF. The CDR3 region has the DNA TGTGCCAGCAGTGATGGAAACACCATATATTTT. The full variable domain, its missing parts supplied by reference TRBV2 and TRBJ1-3, is EPEVTQTPSHQVTQMGQEVILRCVPISNHLYFYWYRQILGQKVEFLVSFYNNEISEKSEIFDDQFSVERPDGSNFTLKIRSTKLEDSAMYFCASSDGNTIYFGEGSWLTVV.

The table lists this clonotype with a few counts. An end of the junction differs from the germline gene, which may be a read error. J is TRBJ1-1 and V is TRBV12-3 or TRBV12-4; 7 bases match TRBD1. The CDR3 spans 15 residues. Written as DNA, the CDR3 is TGTGCCAGCAGAGAAAACAGGGGAAGAGCCACTGAGGCTTTCTTT. It specifies CASRENRGRATEAFF.

The table lists this clonotype with many counts. V is TRBV6-1 and J is TRBJ2-2; D possibly corresponds to TRBD2 (5 bases). Germline V gene data show CDR1 as MNHNS and CDR2 as SASEGT. V gave up 8 bases and J gave up 0 bases, with 16 bases separating them. CDR3 length: 16 amino acids. CDR3 nucleotide sequence: TGTGCCAGCTCCCTAAGGACTCCCCCGAACACCGGGGAGCTGTTTTTT. Translation gives CASSLRTPPNTGELFF.

As to this clonotype: This sequence may be a read error, since a much larger clone differs from it by one base. This sequence joins TRBV11-2 and TRBJ2-2; TRBD2 matches at 10 bases. After removal of 5 bases from V and 2 bases from J, the junction contained 5 bases not matched to a gene. CDR3 size: 16 residues. Looked up from germline, CDR1 is SGHAT and CDR2 is FQNNGV. The CDR3 sequence is CASSARTSGNTGELFF. In nucleotides, the CDR3 is TGTGCCAGCAGCGCTCGGACTAGCGGTAACACCGGGGAGCTGTTTTTT. Together with reference TRBV11-2 and TRBJ2-2, the CDR3 gives the full variable domain: EAGVAQSPRYKIIEKRQSVAFWCNPISGHATLYWYQQILGQGPKLLIQFQNNGVVDDSQLPKDRFSAERLKGVDSTLKIQPAKLEDSAVYLCASSARTSGNTGELFFGEGSRLTVL.